This TCR beta chain comes out of a study of blood T cell repertoires in COVID-19. Study in general: Researchers got acute and convalescent COVID-19 samples from the United States, Italy and Spain. In each case, the material was cDNA or gDNA derived from T cells, B-cell-depleted T cells, or PBMCs.

Germline CDR1 and CDR2: MNHEY and SVGAGI. This CDR3 spans 14 amino acids. The ends were cut back, 6 bases at V and 2 bases at J, with 14 bases in the middle. Per the original data handling: The assay estimated nucleated cells by amplifying reference gene primers. Clones were sequenced by immunoSEQ multiplex PCR, and TCRdb holds only the in-frame ones, with some missing. V, J and clone size reflect that table, while D and trimming were determined from the DNA. The sample has about 140,000 clones, around three quarters seen once. The TCR comes from a man older than 75 with acute or convalescent COVID-19. The rearrangement joins TRBV6-5 to TRBJ2-7, with a tentative D call TRBD1 (6 bases). The sample comprised peripheral blood. The CDR3 protein is CASRRGTETYEQYF. The DNA for the CDR3 is TGTGCCAGCAGGAGGGGGACGGAGACCTACGAGCAGTACTTC.